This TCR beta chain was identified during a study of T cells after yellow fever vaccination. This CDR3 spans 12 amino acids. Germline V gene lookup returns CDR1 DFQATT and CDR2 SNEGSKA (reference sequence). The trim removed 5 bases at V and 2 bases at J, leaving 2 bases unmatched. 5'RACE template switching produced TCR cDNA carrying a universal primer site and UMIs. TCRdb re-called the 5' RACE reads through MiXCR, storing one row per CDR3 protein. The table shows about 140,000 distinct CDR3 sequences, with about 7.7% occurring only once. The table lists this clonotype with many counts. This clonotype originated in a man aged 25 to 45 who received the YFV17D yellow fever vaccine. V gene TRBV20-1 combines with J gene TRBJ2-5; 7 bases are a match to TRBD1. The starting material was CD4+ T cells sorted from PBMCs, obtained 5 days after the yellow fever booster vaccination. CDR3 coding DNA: TGCAGTGCTCGGGGACAGCAAGAGACCCAGTACTTC. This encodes CSARGQQETQYF.